The T cell receptor beta chain described here comes from a study of blood T cell repertoires in COVID-19 (dated by TCRdb to 2020 to 2021). As for the study more broadly: Collaborator samples came from the United States, Italy and Spain and covered acute and convalescent phases of COVID-19. The prospective study material was composed of cDNA or gDNA derived from T cells, B-cell-depleted T cells, or PBMCs. Subjects who had been exposed to COVID-19, were actively infected with it, or had recovered from it provided the deeply sampled blood TCRbeta repertoires that made up the dataset. A freely available public database, intended as a resource for researchers studying the immune response to SARS-CoV-2, is where the repertoires were released. The samples were drawn from the first 160 participants of the ongoing ImmuneRACE study and from under 1,500 subjects provided by 6 global collaborators. The sample metadata nearly always contained a de-identified subject ID, COVID-19 status, age in years and sex. HLA class I and class II types, where available, came from metadata supplied by the sample provider rather than from assay-based typing. Points the paper makes about the study in general: The quantity of clinical and demographic metadata differed by source and by participant and was supplied without curation.

Whole blood was collected in K2EDTA tubes by collaborating institutions according to the institutions' own protocols. Collaborator samples were shipped for TCRbeta analysis as frozen whole blood, isolated PBMCs, or DNA extracted from either sample type. CDR1 and CDR2 (LNHDA, SQIVND) derive from the germline V gene (reference sequence). The junction shows trimming of 2 bases on V and 9 bases on J, plus 8 bases between the germline ends. Spanning cysteine to phenylalanine, the CDR3 consists of 12 amino acids. The only DNA kept is the CDR3, 36 bases in frame from the first base. The immunoSEQ Assay, a bias-controlled multiplex PCR, was used to amplify TCRbeta CDR3 regions from genomic DNA. The authors' analysis ran thus. Within the assay, amplification of reference gene primers was used to estimate how many nucleated cells each sample contained. To quantify the absolute abundance of each unique TCRbeta CDR3 rearrangement, sequence reads were collapsed and filtered. Productive Simpson clonality was computed per sample as the square root of Simpson's diversity index over productive rearrangements. TCRdb stores this immuneACCESS table with in-frame sequences only. Part of the clones is absent; in the studies checked, under half of the shortfall reflects unresolved V genes, and no reason is known for the rest. Clone size and the V and J calls come from that table; the DNA yielded D and trimming. The sample includes around 250,000 clones, with roughly 84% observed a single time. In total, the top ten clones hold around 3.2% of the sample.

Notes on this clone: Its binding antigen is unknown. Nothing much larger sits one base from this clone, and base qualities are not available.

The receptor's source is a woman younger than 35 with acute or convalescent COVID-19. The V gene is TRBV19 and the J gene is TRBJ2-1, with no confidently assigned D gene. The sample consisted of peripheral blood. At the DNA level, the sequence is TGTGCCAGTAGTATAACTCCTATTGAGCAGTTCTTC. This sequence encodes CASSITPIEQFF.